The 32 T cell receptor beta chains reported below all come from one sample, sequenced in a study of control samples from healthy donors and cancer patients. Repertoires were generated with immunoSEQ multiplex PCR, while TCRdb's copy carries only in-frame clones and drops some. This repertoire shows roughly 27,000 clones, approximately 91% found once; its top ten account for 13%. The specimen sequenced was PBMCs. Receptors originate from a man aged 50 or older with lung cancer.

The chain couples TRBV29-1 to TRBJ1-1; tentative D call: TRBD1 (5 bases). Trimming removed 4 bases from V and 4 bases from J, with 22 bases in between. The germline gives CDR1 SQVTM, CDR2 ANQGSEA. There are 16 residues in the CDR3. The CDR3 DNA follows: TGCAGCGTTGTTGTATACGGCAGGGTGGGATTCACTGAAGCTTTCTTT. It specifies CSVVVYGRVGFTEAFF.

The V gene is TRBV19, the J gene TRBJ1-6; no reliable D call. CDR1 and CDR2 from the germline V gene are LNHDA and SQIVND (reference sequence). The CDR3 covers 13 residues. V lost 3 bases to trimming and J lost 5 bases, with 5 bases between them. Here the CDR3 DNA reads TGTGCCAGTAGTATCATCAATAATTCACCCCTCCACTTT. It codes for CASSIINNSPLHF.

The V and J genes are TRBV9 and TRBJ2-2, with D possibly matching TRBD2 (5 bases). The germline V gene encodes CDR1 SGDLS and CDR2 YYNGEE. With 3 bases removed from V and 3 bases from J, the gap between germline ends came to 9 bases. This CDR3 is 14 amino acids long. CDR3 residues: CASSDLRDTGELFF. DNA for the CDR3: TGTGCCAGCAGCGACTTGAGGGACACCGGGGAGCTGTTTTTT.

Comments on this clone: Mismatch with germline at one junction end may stem from a read error. This rearrangement joins TRBV7-7 to TRBJ2-5; 11 positions agree with TRBD2. This CDR3 contains 14 residues. CDR1 and CDR2 from the germline V gene are SSHAT and FNYEAQ (reference sequence). DNA of the CDR3: TGTGCTAGCAGTCCACTAGCGGGGGAAGAGACCCAGTACTTC. Translation gives CASSPLAGEETQYF.

The V gene is TRBV19, the J gene TRBJ1-5; TRBD1 matches 9 bases. Trimming cost V 7 bases and J 5 bases; bases outside gene matches: 3. CDR3 length: 13 amino acids. Per germline, CDR1 LNHDA and CDR2 SQIVND (reference sequence). CDR3 protein: CASNRGLDQPQHF. CDR3 bases: TGTGCCAGTAACAGGGGGCTCGATCAGCCCCAGCATTTT.

The rearrangement uses TRBV6-6 and TRBJ2-2; 8 positions match TRBD1. The CDR3 spans 15 residues. Germline-derived CDR1 and CDR2 are MNHNY and SVGAGI (reference sequence). V dropped 6 bases and J dropped 3; count of bases not matched to a gene: 6. In DNA, the CDR3 is TGTGCCAGCAGACGTACGGACAGGGACACCGGGGAGCTGTTTTTT. Its translation is CASRRTDRDTGELFF.

This CDR3 reads CASSLGTGDGYTF. CDR3 bases: TGTGCCAGTAGTCTTGGGACAGGGGATGGCTACACCTTC. The chain is built from TRBV19 and TRBJ1-2; 10 bases fit TRBD1. The trim removed 5 bases at V and 6 bases at J, leaving 3 bases unmatched. CDR1 is LNHDA and CDR2 is SQIVND in the germline V gene (reference sequence). The CDR3 has 13 residues.

This chain links TRBV5-5 with TRBJ1-2, with D hard to call. Between the trimmed V and J ends, which lost 4 bases and 1 base, there was a span of 11 bases. Per germline, CDR1 SGHKS and CDR2 YYEKEE (reference sequence). This CDR3 is 14 amino acids long. CDR3 bases: TGTGCCAGCAGCGAAGTCCAAAGTAACTATGGCTACACCTTC. The encoded protein is CASSEVQSNYGYTF. Filled out from reference TRBV5-5 and TRBJ1-2, the complete variable domain reads DAGVTQSPTHLIKTRGQQVTLRCSPISGHKSVSWYQQVLGQGPQFIFQYYEKEERGRGNFPDRFSARQFPNYSSELNVNALLLGDSALYLCASSEVQSNYGYTFGSGTRLTVV.

The chain couples TRBV5-1 to TRBJ1-1; tentative D call: TRBD1 (5 bases). V gave up 0 bases and J gave up 1 base, with 16 bases separating them. The V gene's germline CDR1 is SGHRS and CDR2 YFSETQ. CDR3 length equals 17 residues. CDR3 in DNA: TGCGCCAGCAGCTTGGTTGCAGGGCTTACTTGGAACACTGAAGCTTTCTTT. It specifies CASSLVAGLTWNTEAFF.

V gene TRBV7-9 combines with J gene TRBJ2-5; no clear D gene. Germline lookup yields CDR1 SEHNR and CDR2 FQNEAQ (reference sequence). The CDR3 is 12 residues long. V lost 5 bases and J 1 base, leaving 5 bases between the germline ends. The CDR3 protein is CASSRTQETQYF. The CDR3 DNA reads as TGTGCCAGCAGCCGGACCCAAGAGACCCAGTACTTC.

This chain links TRBV6-5 with TRBJ1-3; D unresolved. Deletions cut 7 bases from V and 2 bases from J, with 15 bases between. Per the germline V gene, CDR1 is MNHEY and CDR2 is SVGAGI. This CDR3 has 15 residues. The CDR3 DNA sequence: TGTGCCAGCATAGTCAATAAGGGTCCTGGAAACACCATATATTTT. This translates into CASIVNKGPGNTIYF.

The chain is built from TRBV19 and TRBJ1-1; D is unclear. The CDR3 is 17 residues long. Trimming cost V 0 bases and J 4 bases, with 18 bases left between them. CDR1 is LNHDA and CDR2 is SQIVND in the germline V gene (reference sequence). The CDR3: CASSIDLYKGEGTEAFF. For the CDR3, the DNA is TGTGCCAGTAGTATAGATCTTTATAAGGGAGAGGGCACTGAAGCTTTCTTT.

J is TRBJ1-2 and V is TRBV20-1; D is perhaps TRBD1 (5 bases). CDR1 is DFQATT and CDR2 is SNEGSKA in the germline V gene (reference sequence). The CDR3 runs 14 residues. The V and J ends lost 3 bases and 5 bases respectively, with 16 bases between them. Here the CDR3 DNA reads TGCAGTGCTAGTTGGCCAGGGATCCCATATGGCTACACCTTC. Residues: CSASWPGIPYGYTF.

This clone was seen only once. This rearrangement joins TRBV11-2 to TRBJ2-7, with 11 bases identical to TRBD2. V shed 3 bases, J shed 0 bases, and the junction held 1 base outside the gene matches. Per the germline V gene, CDR1 is SGHAT and CDR2 is FQNNGV. The CDR3 consists of 15 residues. The CDR3 coding sequence is TGTGCCAGCAGCTTGACTAGCGGGGCCTCCTACGAGCAGTACTTC. Translating it yields CASSLTSGASYEQYF.

The chain uses TRBV2 and TRBJ1-1; D gene uncertain. The CDR3 runs 14 residues. The V gene's germline CDR1 is SNHLY and CDR2 FYNNEI. V was cut by 7 bases and J by 1 base, with 13 bases left in between. As DNA, the CDR3 is TGTGCCAGCAAACTAGGACCTTCGAACACTGAAGCTTTCTTT. Amino acids: CASKLGPSNTEAFF.

The genes are TRBV12-5 and TRBJ1-2; no reliable D call. The CDR3 has 13 residues. Germline CDR1 LGHNT, CDR2 FRNRAP. Trimming pared 6 bases from V and 8 bases from J, leaving 16 bases between. The CDR3 protein is CASGDPPLRGYTF. The CDR3 nucleotides read TGTGCTAGTGGGGACCCTCCTTTGAGGGGCTACACCTTC.

V gene TRBV24-1 combines with J gene TRBJ2-5; the D gene is possibly TRBD2 (5 bases). V was clipped by 0 bases and J by 4 bases, with 14 bases between them. In germline, CDR1 is KGHDR, CDR2 SFDVKD. The length of the CDR3 is 16 residues. As DNA, the CDR3 is TGTGCCACCAGTGATTTGCCGACCGGAGGAGGAGAGACCCAGTACTTC. It yields the protein CATSDLPTGGGETQYF.

This chain links TRBV18 with TRBJ2-5; maybe TRBD2 (5 bases). V lost 1 base and J lost 5, with 11 bases in between. In germline, CDR1 is KGHSH, CDR2 LQKENI. The CDR3 runs to 14 residues. Here the CDR3 DNA reads TGTGCCAGCTCACCACGACGAGGGTGGGAGACCCAGTACTTC. This sequence encodes CASSPRRGWETQYF. Drawing the rest from reference TRBV18 and TRBJ2-5, the complete variable domain is NAGVMQNPRHLVRRRGQEARLRCSPMKGHSHVYWYRQLPEEGLKFMVYLQKENIIDESGMPKERFSAEFPKEGPSILRIQQVVRGDSAAYFCASSPRRGWETQYFGPGTRLLVL.

V and J are TRBV27 and TRBJ2-5, with 7 nucleotides matching TRBD1. Trimming cost V 5 bases and J 1 base; bases outside gene matches: 1. The germline gives CDR1 MNHEY, CDR2 SMNVEV (reference sequence). The CDR3 sequence is 13 residues long. The CDR3 coding sequence is TGTGCCAGCAGTGACAGGGCCCAAGAGACCCAGTACTTC. It yields the protein CASSDRAQETQYF.

The chain links TRBV5-6 to TRBJ2-3, with 9 bases that match TRBD1. V lost 2 bases, J lost 4 bases, and 8 bases stayed unmatched. The CDR3 sequence is 16 residues long. Per the germline V gene, CDR1 is SGHDT and CDR2 is YYEEEE. The DNA for the CDR3 is TGTGCCAGCAGCTTAACCGGGACAGGGTCCGCAGATACGCAGTATTTT. Its protein is CASSLTGTGSADTQYF.

This chain links TRBV4-1 with TRBJ1-2; the D gene is possibly TRBD1 (6 bases). V dropped 4 bases and J dropped 7 bases, with 19 bases sitting between them. This CDR3 contains 15 residues. CDR1 MGHRA and CDR2 YSYEKL come from the germline V gene. The CDR3 loop is CASSLERGREVGYTF. For the CDR3, the DNA is TGCGCCAGCAGCCTCGAACGGGGGCGGGAAGTTGGCTACACCTTC.

The chain is built from TRBV7-2 and TRBJ1-1, with D unclear. V was cut by 7 bases and J by 5 bases, with 20 bases left in between. Germline V lookup: CDR1 SGHTA, CDR2 FQGNSA. The CDR3 runs 15 residues. This CDR3 reads CASTDRENLGTEAFF. CDR3 nucleotides: TGTGCCAGCACCGACCGGGAAAACCTGGGGACTGAAGCTTTCTTT.

This chain joins TRBV7-2 and TRBJ2-5; 11 nucleotides match TRBD2. The CDR3 runs to 17 residues. The J segment lost 6 bases and the V segment lost 3 bases, leaving 12 bases of the junction unmatched. CDR1 and CDR2 (germline): SGHTA, FQGNSA. The CDR3 protein is CASSLGSGGAETKTQYF. The CDR3, as DNA: TGTGCCAGCAGCTTGGGTAGCGGGGGGGCCGAGACGAAGACCCAGTACTTC.

The CDR3 nucleotides are TGTGCCAGCAGTGAACTACAGTCTGTAGAGACCCAGTACTTC. Translated: CASSELQSVETQYF. This chain links TRBV25-1 with TRBJ2-5; no clear D. This CDR3 is built from 14 residues. Germline V gene data show CDR1 as MGHDK and CDR2 as SYGVNS. Trimming took off 2 bases at V and 4 bases at J, with 11 bases between the two ends. The full variable domain, completed using reference TRBV25-1 and TRBJ2-5, is EADIYQTPRYLVIGTGKKITLECSQTMGHDKMYWYQQDPGMELHLIHYSYGVNSTEKGDLSSESTVSRIRTEHFPLTLESARPSHTSQYLCASSELQSVETQYFGPGTRLLVL.

This sequence joins TRBV10-3 and TRBJ2-1; the match to TRBD1 covers 8 bases. With V trimmed by 6 bases and J by 5 bases, 15 bases remained unmatched. Germline loops: CDR1 ENHRY, CDR2 SYGVKD. There are 17 residues in the CDR3. The CDR3 region has the DNA TGTGCCATCAGAGATGGAATAAGGACAGGGCCAAACAATGAGCAGTTCTTC. Translation gives CAIRDGIRTGPNNEQFF.

V is TRBV5-6 and J is TRBJ2-3; 7 bases line up with TRBD2. V gave up 3 bases and J gave up 3 bases; unmatched junction bases: 10. The CDR3 runs 16 residues. Germline V gene sequence: CDR1 SGHDT, CDR2 YYEEEE. The CDR3 here is CASSYQAGYGTDTQYF. Here the CDR3 DNA reads TGTGCCAGCAGCTACCAAGCGGGATACGGTACAGATACGCAGTATTTT.

V gene TRBV7-8 combines with J gene TRBJ1-4; D call uncertain. Between the trimmed V and J ends, which lost 2 bases and 5 bases, there was a span of 9 bases. Germline V gives CDR1 SGHVS, CDR2 FQNEAQ. The CDR3 has 14 residues. CDR3 protein: CASSLYSRNEKLFF. CDR3 DNA sequence: TGTGCCAGCAGCTTATACTCACGGAATGAAAAACTGTTTTTT.

The V and J genes are TRBV3-1 (or the pseudogene TRBV3-2) and TRBJ2-1, with a tentative D call TRBD1 (6 bases). The length of the CDR3 is 16 residues. Trimming took off 0 bases at V and 4 bases at J, with 13 bases between the two ends. Germline lookup yields CDR1 LGHDT and CDR2 YNNKEL (reference sequence). This chain's CDR3 is CASSQDTARGYNEQFF. CDR3 nucleotides: TGTGCCAGCAGCCAAGATACAGCCAGGGGTTACAATGAGCAGTTCTTC.

The rearrangement uses TRBV3-1 (or the pseudogene TRBV3-2) and TRBJ2-7; TRBD2 is a possible D gene (5 bases). This CDR3 comprises 14 residues. V was pared by 0 bases and J by 4 bases, with 10 bases between. CDR1 LGHDT and CDR2 YNNKEL come from the germline V gene (reference sequence). In nucleotides, the CDR3 is TGTGCCAGCAGCCAAGAACGGCTAGCTTACGAGCAGTACTTC. As protein: CASSQERLAYEQYF.

CDR3 coding DNA: TGTGCCAGCAGGTTGGACAGCTATGGCTACACCTTC. As protein: CASRLDSYGYTF. V gene TRBV2 combines with J gene TRBJ1-2, with a possible D match to TRBD1 (6 bases). The CDR3 has 12 amino acids. Trimming shortened V by 6 bases and J by 4 bases, and 9 bases separated the two germline ends. Germline CDR1 and CDR2: SNHLY and FYNNEI.

The gene calls are TRBV6-2 or TRBV6-3 and TRBJ2-3, with D possibly being TRBD2 (6 bases). Trimming stripped 2 bases from V and 0 bases from J, with 12 bases between. Germline CDR1 MNHEY, CDR2 SVGEGT. The CDR3 has 16 residues. CDR3 protein: CASSYGGTTSTDTQYF. CDR3 nucleotide sequence: TGTGCCAGCAGTTACGGGGGGACCACTAGCACAGATACGCAGTATTTT.

This clone was picked up one time. This sequence joins TRBV18 and TRBJ2-2; 11 bases are shared with TRBD1. This CDR3 is 15 amino acids long. V dropped 1 base and J dropped 7; count of bases not matched to a gene: 2. Germline V gene lookup returns CDR1 KGHSH and CDR2 LQKENI. The CDR3 spells CASSPRTGGGGELFF. CDR3 coding DNA: TGTGCCAGCTCACCACGGACAGGGGGCGGCGGGGAGCTGTTTTTT.